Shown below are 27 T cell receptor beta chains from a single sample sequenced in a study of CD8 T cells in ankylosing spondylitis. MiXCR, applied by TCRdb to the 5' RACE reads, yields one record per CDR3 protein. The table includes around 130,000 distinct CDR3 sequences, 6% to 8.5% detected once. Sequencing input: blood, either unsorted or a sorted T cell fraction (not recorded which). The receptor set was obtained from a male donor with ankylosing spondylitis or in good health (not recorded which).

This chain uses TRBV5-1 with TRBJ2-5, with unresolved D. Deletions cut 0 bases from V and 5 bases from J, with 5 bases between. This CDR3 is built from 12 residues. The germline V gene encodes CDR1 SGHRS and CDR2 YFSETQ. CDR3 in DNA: TGCGCCAGCAGCTTGGTCTCGGAGACCCAGTACTTC. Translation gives CASSLVSETQYF.

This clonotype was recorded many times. Written as DNA, the CDR3 is TGTGCCAGCAGTTACACTAGCGGGAGAGACAATGAGCAGTTCTTC. As protein: CASSYTSGRDNEQFF. This sequence joins TRBV6-5 and TRBJ2-1; TRBD2 matches at 11 bases. V trimming: 2 bases; J trimming: 5 bases; junction bases outside the gene matches: 2. The CDR3 is made up of 15 amino acids. From germline, CDR1 is MNHEY and CDR2 SVGAGI.

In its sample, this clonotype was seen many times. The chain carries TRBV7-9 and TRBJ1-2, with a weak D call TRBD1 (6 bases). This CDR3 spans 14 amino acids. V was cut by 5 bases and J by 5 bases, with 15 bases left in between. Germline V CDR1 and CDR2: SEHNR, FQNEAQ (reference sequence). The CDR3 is CASSPTGGLYGYTF. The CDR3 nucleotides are TGTGCCAGCAGCCCGACCGGGGGGCTTTATGGCTACACCTTC.

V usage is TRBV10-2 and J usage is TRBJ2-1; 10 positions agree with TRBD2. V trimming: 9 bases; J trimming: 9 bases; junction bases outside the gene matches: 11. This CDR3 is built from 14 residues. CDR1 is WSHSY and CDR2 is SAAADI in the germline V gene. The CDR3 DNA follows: TGCGCCAGTGAGCGGGGGGGGATGGCCCGTGAGCAGTTCTTC. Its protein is CASERGGMAREQFF.

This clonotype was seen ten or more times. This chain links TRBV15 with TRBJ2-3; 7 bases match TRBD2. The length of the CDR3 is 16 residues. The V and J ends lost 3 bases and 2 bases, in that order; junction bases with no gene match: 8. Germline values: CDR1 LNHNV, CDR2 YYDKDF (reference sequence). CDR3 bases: TGTGCCACCAGCAGGGGAGGCGGGAGTCCCACAGATACGCAGTATTTT. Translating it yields CATSRGGGSPTDTQYF. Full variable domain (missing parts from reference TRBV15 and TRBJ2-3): DAMVIQNPRYQVTQFGKPVTLSCSQTLNHNVMYWYQQKSSQAPKLLFHYYDKDFNNEADTPDNFQSRRPNTSFCFLDIRSPGLGDTAMYLCATSRGGGSPTDTQYFGPGTRLTVL.

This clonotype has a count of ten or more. The CDR3 is CASSLESLNQPQHF. The DNA for the CDR3 is TGTGCCAGCAGCTTGGAATCTCTTAATCAGCCCCAGCATTTT. V usage is TRBV5-5 and J usage is TRBJ1-5; D is unresolved. Germline-derived CDR1 and CDR2 are SGHKS and YYEKEE (reference sequence). The CDR3 has 14 residues. V was trimmed by 0 bases and J by 4 bases, leaving 8 bases between them.

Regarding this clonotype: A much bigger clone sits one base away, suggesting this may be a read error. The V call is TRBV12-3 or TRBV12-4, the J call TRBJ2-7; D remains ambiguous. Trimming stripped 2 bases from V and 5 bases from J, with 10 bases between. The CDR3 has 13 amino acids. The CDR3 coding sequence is TGTGCCAGCAGTTTACCGCCGGGTCACGAGCAGTACTTC. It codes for CASSLPPGHEQYF.

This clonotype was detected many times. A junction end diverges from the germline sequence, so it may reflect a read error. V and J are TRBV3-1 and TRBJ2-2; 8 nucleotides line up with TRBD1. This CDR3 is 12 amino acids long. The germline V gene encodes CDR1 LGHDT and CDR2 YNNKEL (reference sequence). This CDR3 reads CASSLQQGELFF. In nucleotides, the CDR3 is TGTGCCAGCAGCCTACAACAGGGGGAACTGTTTTTT.

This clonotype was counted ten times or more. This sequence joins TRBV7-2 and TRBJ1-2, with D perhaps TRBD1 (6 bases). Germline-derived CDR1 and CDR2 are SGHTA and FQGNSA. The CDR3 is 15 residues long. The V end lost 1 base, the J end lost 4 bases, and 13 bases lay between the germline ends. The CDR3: CASSLGQGFTYGYTF. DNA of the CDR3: TGTGCCAGCAGCTTAGGGCAGGGGTTTACCTATGGCTACACCTTC.

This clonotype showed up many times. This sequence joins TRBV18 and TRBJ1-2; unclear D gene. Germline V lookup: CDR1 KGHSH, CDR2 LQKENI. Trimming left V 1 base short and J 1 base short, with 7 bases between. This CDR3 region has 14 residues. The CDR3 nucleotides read TGTGCCAGCTCACCACGGAGCAATAACTATGGCTACACCTTC. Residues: CASSPRSNNYGYTF.

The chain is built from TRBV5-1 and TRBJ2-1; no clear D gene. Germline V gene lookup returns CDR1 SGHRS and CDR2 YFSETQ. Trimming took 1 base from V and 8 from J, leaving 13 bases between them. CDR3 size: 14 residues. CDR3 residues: CASSLRAGWDEQFF. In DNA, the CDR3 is TGCGCCAGCAGCTTGCGGGCAGGATGGGATGAGCAGTTCTTC.

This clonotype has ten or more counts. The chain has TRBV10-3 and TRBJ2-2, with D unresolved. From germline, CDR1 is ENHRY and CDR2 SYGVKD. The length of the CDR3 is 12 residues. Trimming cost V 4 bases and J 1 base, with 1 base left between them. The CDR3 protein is CAISGNTGELFF. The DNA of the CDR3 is TGTGCCATCAGTGGGAACACCGGGGAGCTGTTTTTT.

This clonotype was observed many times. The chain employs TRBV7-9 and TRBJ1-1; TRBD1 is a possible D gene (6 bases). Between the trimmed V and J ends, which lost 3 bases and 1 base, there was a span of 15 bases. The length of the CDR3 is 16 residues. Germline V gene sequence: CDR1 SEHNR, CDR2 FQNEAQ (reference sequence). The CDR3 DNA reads TGTGCCAGCAGCTTTTCCGGGGGCGGGAAGAACACTGAAGCTTTCTTT. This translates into CASSFSGGGKNTEAFF.

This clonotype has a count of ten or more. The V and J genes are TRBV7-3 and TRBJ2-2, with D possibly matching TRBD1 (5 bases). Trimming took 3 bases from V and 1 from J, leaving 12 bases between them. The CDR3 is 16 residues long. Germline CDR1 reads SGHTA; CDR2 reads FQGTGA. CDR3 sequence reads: CASSFFRVKNTGELFF. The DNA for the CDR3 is TGTGCCAGCAGCTTCTTCAGGGTCAAGAACACCGGGGAGCTGTTTTTT.

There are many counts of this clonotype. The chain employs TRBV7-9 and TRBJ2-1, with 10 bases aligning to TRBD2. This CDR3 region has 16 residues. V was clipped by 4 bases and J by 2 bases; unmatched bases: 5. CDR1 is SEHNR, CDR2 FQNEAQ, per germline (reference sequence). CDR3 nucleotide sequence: TGTGCCAGCAGCTCGAGAGCGGGAGGGGCCTACAATGAGCAGTTCTTC. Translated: CASSSRAGGAYNEQFF.

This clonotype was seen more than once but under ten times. The CDR3 DNA reads as TGCAGTGCTCCACGGGTTGTTGTGAATGAGCAGTTCTTC. Its translation: CSAPRVVVNEQFF. V usage is TRBV20-1 and J usage is TRBJ2-1; unclear D gene. This CDR3 is built from 13 residues. From germline, CDR1 is DFQATT and CDR2 SNEGSKA (reference sequence). V lost 5 bases to trimming and J lost 7 bases, with 15 bases between them.

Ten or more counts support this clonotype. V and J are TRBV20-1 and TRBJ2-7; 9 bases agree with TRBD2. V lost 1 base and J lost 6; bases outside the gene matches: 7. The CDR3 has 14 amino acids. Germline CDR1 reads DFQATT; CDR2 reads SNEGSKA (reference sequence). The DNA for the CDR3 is TGCAGTGCTAGAGTCGGGCTAGCGGGGAGCGAGCAGTACTTC. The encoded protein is CSARVGLAGSEQYF.

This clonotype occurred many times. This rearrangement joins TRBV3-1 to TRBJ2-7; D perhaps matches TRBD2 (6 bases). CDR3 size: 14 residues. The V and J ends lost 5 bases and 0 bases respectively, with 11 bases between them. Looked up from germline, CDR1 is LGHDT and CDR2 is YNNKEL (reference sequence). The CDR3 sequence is CASSARTNSYEQYF. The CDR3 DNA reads TGTGCCAGCAGCGCCCGGACTAACTCCTACGAGCAGTACTTC.

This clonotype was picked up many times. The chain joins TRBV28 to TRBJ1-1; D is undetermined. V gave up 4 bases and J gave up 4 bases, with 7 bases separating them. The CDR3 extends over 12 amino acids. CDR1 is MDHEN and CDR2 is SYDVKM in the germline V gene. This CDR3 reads CASSSAGTEAFF. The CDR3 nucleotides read TGTGCCAGCAGTTCCGCCGGCACTGAAGCTTTCTTT.

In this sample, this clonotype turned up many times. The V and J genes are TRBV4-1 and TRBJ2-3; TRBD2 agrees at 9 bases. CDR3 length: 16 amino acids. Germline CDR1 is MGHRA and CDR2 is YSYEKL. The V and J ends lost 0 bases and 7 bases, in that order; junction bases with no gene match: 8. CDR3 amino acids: CASSQDQAAGGNTQYF. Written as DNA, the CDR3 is TGCGCCAGCAGCCAAGATCAAGCAGCGGGAGGTAATACGCAGTATTTT.

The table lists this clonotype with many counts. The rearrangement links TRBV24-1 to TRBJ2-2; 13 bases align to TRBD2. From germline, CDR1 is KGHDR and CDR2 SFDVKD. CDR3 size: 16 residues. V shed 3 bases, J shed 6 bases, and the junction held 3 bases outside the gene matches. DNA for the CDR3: TGTGCCACCAGTGATGGACTAGCGGGAGTTCCCGGGGAGCTGTTTTTT. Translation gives CATSDGLAGVPGELFF.

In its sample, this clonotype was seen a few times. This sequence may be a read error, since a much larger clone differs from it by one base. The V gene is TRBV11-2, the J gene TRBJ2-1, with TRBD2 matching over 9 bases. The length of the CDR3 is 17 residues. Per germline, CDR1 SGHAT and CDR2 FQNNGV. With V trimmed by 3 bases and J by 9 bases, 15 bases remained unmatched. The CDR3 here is CASSFLGGRGGFGEQFF. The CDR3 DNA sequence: TGTGCCAGCAGCTTCCTCGGAGGGCGGGGGGGCTTTGGTGAGCAGTTCTTC.

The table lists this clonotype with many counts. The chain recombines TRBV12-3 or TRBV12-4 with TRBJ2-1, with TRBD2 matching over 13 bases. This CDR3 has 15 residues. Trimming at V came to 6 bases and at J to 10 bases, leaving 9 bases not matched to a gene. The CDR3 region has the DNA TGTGCCAGCAGCCCTACTAGCGGGGGGGCAGGAGAGCAGTTCTTC. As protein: CASSPTSGGAGEQFF.

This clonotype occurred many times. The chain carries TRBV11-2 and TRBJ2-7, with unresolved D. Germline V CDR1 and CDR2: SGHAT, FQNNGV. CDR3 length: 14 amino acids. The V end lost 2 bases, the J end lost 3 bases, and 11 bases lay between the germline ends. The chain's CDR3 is CASSLTPSFYEQYF. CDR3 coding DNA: TGTGCCAGCAGCTTAACGCCCAGCTTCTACGAGCAGTACTTC. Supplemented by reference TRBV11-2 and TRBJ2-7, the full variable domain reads EAGVAQSPRYKIIEKRQSVAFWCNPISGHATLYWYQQILGQGPKLLIQFQNNGVVDDSQLPKDRFSAERLKGVDSTLKIQPAKLEDSAVYLCASSLTPSFYEQYFGPGTRLTVT.

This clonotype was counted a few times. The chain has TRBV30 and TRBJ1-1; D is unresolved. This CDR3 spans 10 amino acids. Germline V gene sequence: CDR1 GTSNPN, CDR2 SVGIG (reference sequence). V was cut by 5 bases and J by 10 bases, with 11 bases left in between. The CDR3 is CAWGRQVAFF. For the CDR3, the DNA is TGTGCCTGGGGACGCCAGGTAGCTTTCTTT.

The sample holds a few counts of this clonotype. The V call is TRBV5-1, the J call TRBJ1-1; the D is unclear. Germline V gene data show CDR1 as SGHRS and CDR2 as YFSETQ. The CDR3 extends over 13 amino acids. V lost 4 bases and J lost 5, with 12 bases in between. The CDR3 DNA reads TGCGCCAGCAGCCCGAGGTCATGGACTGAAGCTTTCTTT. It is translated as CASSPRSWTEAFF.

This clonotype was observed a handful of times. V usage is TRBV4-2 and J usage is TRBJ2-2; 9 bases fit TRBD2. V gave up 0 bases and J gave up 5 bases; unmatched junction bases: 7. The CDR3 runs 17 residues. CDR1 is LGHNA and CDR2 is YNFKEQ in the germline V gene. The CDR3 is CASSQDGGRAGTGELFF. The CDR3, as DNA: TGTGCCAGCAGCCAAGACGGCGGGAGGGCCGGGACCGGGGAGCTGTTTTTT.